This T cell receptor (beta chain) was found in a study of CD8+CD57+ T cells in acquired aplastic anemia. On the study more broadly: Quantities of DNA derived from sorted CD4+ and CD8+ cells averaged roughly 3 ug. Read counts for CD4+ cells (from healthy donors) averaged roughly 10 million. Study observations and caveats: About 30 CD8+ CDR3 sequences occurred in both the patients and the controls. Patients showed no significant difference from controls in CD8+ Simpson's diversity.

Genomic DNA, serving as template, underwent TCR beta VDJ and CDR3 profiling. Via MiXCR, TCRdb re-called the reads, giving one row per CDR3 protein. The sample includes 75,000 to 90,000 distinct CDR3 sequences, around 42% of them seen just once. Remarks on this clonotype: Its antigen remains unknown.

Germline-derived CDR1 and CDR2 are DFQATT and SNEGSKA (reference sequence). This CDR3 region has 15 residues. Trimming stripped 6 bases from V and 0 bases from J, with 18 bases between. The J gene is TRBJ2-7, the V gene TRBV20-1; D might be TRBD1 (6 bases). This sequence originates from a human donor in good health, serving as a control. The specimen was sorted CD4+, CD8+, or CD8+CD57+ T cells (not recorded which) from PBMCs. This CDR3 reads CSAAPGDRGSYEQYF. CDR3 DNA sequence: TGCAGTGCCGCCCCAGGGGACCGAGGCTCCTACGAGCAGTACTTC.